This entry lists 16 T cell receptor beta chains sequenced from one sample in a study of glioma-infiltrating T cells after dendritic cell vaccination. The time point denotes: after dendritic cell vaccination, including at tumor progression/relapse. The data were produced by immunoSEQ multiplex PCR, yet TCRdb's version contains in-frame clones alone and is incomplete. Of more than 95,000 clones listed, 90% are singletons. Source: blood, taken after dendritic cell vaccination. These receptors all come from a human donor with glioblastoma.

Concerning this clone itself: Germline and junction disagree at one end, which may indicate a read error. The chain joins TRBV7-8 to TRBJ2-5; 7 bases match TRBD2. The CDR3 contains 12 residues. CDR1 is SGHVS, CDR2 FQNEAQ, per germline. CDR3 nucleotide sequence: TGTGCCAGCCGGGGGGACTATACGTTTTACAACTTC. It is translated as CASRGDYTFYNF.

The J gene is TRBJ2-3, the V gene TRBV29-1; tentatively, D is TRBD1 (5 bases). The V end was cut by 5 bases, the J end by 0 bases, with 15 bases between. Germline assignment: CDR1 SQVTM and CDR2 ANQGSEA. CDR3 length: 15 amino acids. The CDR3 sequence: CSVNGQPMSTDTQYF. The CDR3 DNA follows: TGCAGCGTTAACGGACAACCGATGAGCACAGATACGCAGTATTTT.

The chain couples TRBV4-1 to TRBJ1-1, with a possible D match to TRBD1 (5 bases). V was pared by 6 bases and J by 5 bases, with 16 bases between. This CDR3 has 14 residues. Germline V gives CDR1 MGHRA, CDR2 YSYEKL. CDR3 nucleotides: TGCGCCAGCAGGGGGGTAACTGCGGGAACTGAAGCTTTCTTT. Translating it yields CASRGVTAGTEAFF.

The rearrangement joins TRBV18 to TRBJ2-1; D gene ambiguous. The CDR3 totals 12 residues. Germline loops: CDR1 KGHSH, CDR2 LQKENI. The V gene lost 6 bases and the J gene lost 10 bases, with 13 bases spanning the gap. The CDR3 DNA follows: TGTGCCAGCTCGCTTCAGCGCGAAGAGCAGTTCTTC. Translating gives CASSLQREEQFF.

The CDR3 sequence: CASLLSGVRVTEAFF. DNA for the CDR3: TGTGCCAGTCTCCTATCAGGGGTCCGGGTCACTGAAGCTTTCTTT. The chain couples TRBV19 to TRBJ1-1; D may be TRBD1 (6 bases). V was trimmed by 8 bases and J by 4 bases, leaving 20 bases between them. The germline V gene encodes CDR1 LNHDA and CDR2 SQIVND (reference sequence). CDR3 size: 15 residues.

This clone was picked up one time. The V gene is TRBV5-1, the J gene TRBJ2-5, with D possibly TRBD2 on 6 matching bases. The CDR3 covers 19 residues. The germline V gene encodes CDR1 SGHRS and CDR2 YFSETQ. Here the CDR3 reads CGHQWIGGPRGFEKETQYF. The CDR3 nucleotides read TGCGGACACCAGTGGATCGGAGGGCCGAGAGGGTTTGAAAAAGAGACCCAGTACTTC.

In this sample, this clone turned up once. The chain links TRBV5-6 to TRBJ2-1; D is uncertain. CDR3 length: 16 residues. Per the germline V gene, CDR1 is SGHDT and CDR2 is YYEEEE. The V and J ends lost 2 bases and 0 bases respectively, with 12 bases between them. The CDR3 spells CASSFLGARSYNEQFF. The CDR3 bases are TGTGCCAGCAGCTTCTTGGGCGCCCGCTCCTACAATGAGCAGTTCTTC.

The chain is built from TRBV9 and TRBJ1-1, with D maybe TRBD1 (6 bases). The CDR3 has 15 amino acids. CDR1 is SGDLS and CDR2 is YYNGEE in the germline V gene. V lost 4 bases and J 3 bases, leaving 16 bases between the germline ends. The CDR3: CASSPAWGRDTEAFF. The CDR3 DNA reads TGTGCCAGCAGCCCGGCCTGGGGGCGTGACACTGAAGCTTTCTTT.

This clone was seen only once. This chain links TRBV7-8 with TRBJ1-5; 10 bases map to TRBD1. After removal of 5 bases from V and 0 bases from J, the junction contained 7 bases not matched to a gene. CDR3 length: 17 residues. Germline assignment: CDR1 SGHVS and CDR2 FQNEAQ. The CDR3 loop is CASSGRTGGYSNQPQHF. The CDR3 coding sequence is TGTGCCAGCAGCGGACGGACAGGGGGGTATAGCAATCAGCCCCAGCATTTT.

The chain couples TRBV2 to TRBJ2-3; 8 bases agree with TRBD1. V lost 4 bases to trimming and J lost 11 bases; unmatched junction nucleotides: 11. CDR3 size: 14 residues. The V gene's germline CDR1 is SNHLY and CDR2 FYNNEI. The CDR3 protein is CASSALDRESGQYF. The CDR3 region has the DNA TGTGCCAGCAGTGCGCTGGACAGGGAGTCGGGGCAGTATTTT.

The rearrangement uses TRBV27 and TRBJ2-5; TRBD2 matches at 7 bases. The V gene's germline CDR1 is MNHEY and CDR2 SMNVEV (reference sequence). CDR3 length: 16 residues. Trimming removed 2 bases from V and 5 bases from J; junction bases left unmatched: 11. CDR3 in amino acids: CASSLGLRGTGETQYF. CDR3 bases: TGTGCCAGCAGTTTAGGTTTGCGGGGGACTGGGGAGACCCAGTACTTC.

The chain uses TRBV6-5 and TRBJ1-2; tentative D call: TRBD1 (6 bases). V was trimmed by 4 bases and J by 6 bases, leaving 12 bases between them. This CDR3 has 13 amino acids. Germline V CDR1 and CDR2: MNHEY, SVGAGI. The CDR3, as DNA: TGTGCCAGCAGTTTGGCAGGGGAGAATGGCTACACCTTC. Translation gives CASSLAGENGYTF.

V usage is TRBV5-1 and J usage is TRBJ2-5; TRBD1 matches at 8 bases. The germline gives CDR1 SGHRS, CDR2 YFSETQ. V gave up 4 bases and J gave up 3 bases; unmatched junction bases: 5. This CDR3 region has 14 residues. This chain's CDR3 is CASSVRTGKETQYF. The CDR3 region has the DNA TGCGCCAGCAGCGTTCGGACAGGGAAAGAGACCCAGTACTTC.

This chain uses TRBV7-6 with TRBJ2-1; 7 nucleotides line up with TRBD2. The CDR3 loop spans 20 amino acids. J was trimmed by 3 bases and V by 0 bases; bases with no gene match: 17. The V gene's germline CDR1 is SGHVS and CDR2 FNYEAQ. The CDR3 DNA sequence: TGTGCCAGCAGCTTAGCCCGGTATGCCAACGGAGGGAGGGGCTACAATGAGCAGTTCTTC. Translation: CASSLARYANGGRGYNEQFF.

V is TRBV11-2 and J is TRBJ2-3, with D tentatively TRBD1 (7 bases). Trimming pared 5 bases from V and 4 bases from J, leaving 16 bases between. The CDR3 runs to 15 residues. CDR1 is SGHAT, CDR2 FQNNGV, per germline. The DNA for the CDR3 is TGTGCCAGCAGCCCCCCAGGGGGGAGATCAGATACGCAGTATTTT. It specifies CASSPPGGRSDTQYF.

The rearrangement uses TRBV9 and TRBJ1-3; 10 bases are shared with TRBD1. The CDR3 totals 18 residues. V lost 4 bases, J lost 4 bases, and 14 bases stayed unmatched. CDR1 is SGDLS, CDR2 YYNGEE, per germline. CDR3 in amino acids: CASSPTQGQGYSGNTIYF. The DNA of the CDR3 is TGTGCCAGCAGCCCAACCCAGGGACAGGGGTATAGCGGAAACACCATATATTTT.